Described below is a single TCR beta chain sequence and its context. The entry originates in a study of T cell responses to AZD1222 COVID-19 vaccine. Repertoires were generated with immunoSEQ multiplex PCR, while TCRdb's copy carries only in-frame clones and drops some. The table shows about 110,000 clones, with roughly 90% occurring only once. CDR3 size: 17 residues. Trimming removed 4 bases at V and 1 base at J, with 17 bases between. The V gene's germline CDR1 is LGHDT and CDR2 YNNKEL (reference sequence). The source is an adult in good health. V is TRBV3-1 (or the pseudogene TRBV3-2) and J is TRBJ1-5; D possibly corresponds to TRBD1 (5 bases). Sequencing used peripheral blood, obtained on day 0 of AZD1222 vaccination. CDR3 sequence: CASSPSGLLSSNQPQHF. For the CDR3, the DNA is TGTGCCAGCAGCCCCTCGGGACTCCTCTCGAGCAATCAGCCCCAGCATTTT.